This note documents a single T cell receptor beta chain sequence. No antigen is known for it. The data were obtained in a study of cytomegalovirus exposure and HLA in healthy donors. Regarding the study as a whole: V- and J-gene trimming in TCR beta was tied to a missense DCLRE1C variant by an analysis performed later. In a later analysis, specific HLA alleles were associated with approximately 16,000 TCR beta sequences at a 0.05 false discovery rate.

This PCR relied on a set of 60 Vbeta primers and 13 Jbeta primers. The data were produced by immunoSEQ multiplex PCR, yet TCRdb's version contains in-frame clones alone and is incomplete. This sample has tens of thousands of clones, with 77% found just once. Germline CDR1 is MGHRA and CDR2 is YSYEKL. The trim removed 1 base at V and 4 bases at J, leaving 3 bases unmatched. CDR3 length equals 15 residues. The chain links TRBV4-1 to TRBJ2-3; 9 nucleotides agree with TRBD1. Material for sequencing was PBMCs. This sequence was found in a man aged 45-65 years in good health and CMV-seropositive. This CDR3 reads CASSQVQGASDTQYF. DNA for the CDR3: TGCGCCAGCAGCCAAGTACAGGGGGCGTCAGATACGCAGTATTTT.